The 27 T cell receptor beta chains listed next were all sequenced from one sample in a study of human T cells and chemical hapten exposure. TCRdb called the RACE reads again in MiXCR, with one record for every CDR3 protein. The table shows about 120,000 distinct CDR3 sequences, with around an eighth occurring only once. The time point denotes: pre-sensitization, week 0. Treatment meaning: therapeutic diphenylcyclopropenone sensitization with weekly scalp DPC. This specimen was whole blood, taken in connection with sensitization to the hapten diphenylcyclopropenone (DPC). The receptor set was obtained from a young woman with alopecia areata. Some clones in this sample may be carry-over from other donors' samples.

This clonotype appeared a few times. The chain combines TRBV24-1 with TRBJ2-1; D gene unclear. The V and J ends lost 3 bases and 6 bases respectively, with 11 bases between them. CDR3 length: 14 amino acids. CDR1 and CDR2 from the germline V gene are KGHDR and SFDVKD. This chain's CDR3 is CATSDGPLGNEQFF. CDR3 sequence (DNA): TGTGCCACCAGTGATGGGCCCTTGGGCAATGAGCAGTTCTTC.

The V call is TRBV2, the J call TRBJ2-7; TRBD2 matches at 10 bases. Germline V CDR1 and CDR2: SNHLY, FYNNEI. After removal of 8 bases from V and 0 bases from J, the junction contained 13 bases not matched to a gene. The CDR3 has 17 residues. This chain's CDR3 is CASLLRSSGGLSYEQYF. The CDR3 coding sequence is TGTGCCAGCCTCCTGCGCTCTAGCGGGGGCCTCTCCTACGAGCAGTACTTC. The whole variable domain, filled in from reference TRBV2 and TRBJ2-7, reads EPEVTQTPSHQVTQMGQEVILRCVPISNHLYFYWYRQILGQKVEFLVSFYNNEISEKSEIFDDQFSVERPDGSNFTLKIRSTKLEDSAMYFCASLLRSSGGLSYEQYFGPGTRLTVT.

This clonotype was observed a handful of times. CDR3 nucleotide sequence: TGTGCCAGCAGTGGAGGCCTGAAGCAGTTCTTC. This encodes CASSGGLKQFF. The chain combines TRBV25-1 with TRBJ2-1, with D unresolved. There are 11 residues in the CDR3. The ends were cut back, 4 bases at V and 11 bases at J, with 9 bases in the middle. Per germline, CDR1 MGHDK and CDR2 SYGVNS.

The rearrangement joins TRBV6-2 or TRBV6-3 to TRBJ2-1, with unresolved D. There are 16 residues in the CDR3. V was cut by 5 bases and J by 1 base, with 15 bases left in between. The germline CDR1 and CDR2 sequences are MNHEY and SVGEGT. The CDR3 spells CASSPRMDRSYNEQFF. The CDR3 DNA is TGTGCCAGCAGTCCACGGATGGACCGTTCCTACAATGAGCAGTTCTTC.

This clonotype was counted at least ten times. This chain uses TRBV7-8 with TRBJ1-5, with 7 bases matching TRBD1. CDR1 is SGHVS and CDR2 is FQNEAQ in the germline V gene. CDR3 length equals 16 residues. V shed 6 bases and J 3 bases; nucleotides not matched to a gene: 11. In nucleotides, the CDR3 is TGTGCCAGCAGGGCCGGGACAGACCTTCTCAATCAGCCCCAGCATTTT. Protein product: CASRAGTDLLNQPQHF.

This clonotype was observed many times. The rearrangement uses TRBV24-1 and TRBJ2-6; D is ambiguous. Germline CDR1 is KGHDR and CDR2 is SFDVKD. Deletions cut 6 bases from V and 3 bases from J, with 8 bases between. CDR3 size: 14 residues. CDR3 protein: CATSLTGGANVLTF. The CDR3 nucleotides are TGTGCCACCAGTTTGACTGGTGGGGCCAACGTCCTGACTTTC.

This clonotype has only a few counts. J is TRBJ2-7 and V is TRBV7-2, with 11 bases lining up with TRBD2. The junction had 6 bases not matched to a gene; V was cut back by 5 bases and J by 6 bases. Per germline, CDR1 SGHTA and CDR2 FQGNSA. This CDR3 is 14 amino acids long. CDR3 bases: TGTGCCAGCAGCCAACTAGCGGGGGTGAGCGAGCAGTACTTC. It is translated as CASSQLAGVSEQYF. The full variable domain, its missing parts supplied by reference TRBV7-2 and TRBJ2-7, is GAGVSQSPSNKVTEKGKDVELRCDPISGHTALYWYRQSLGQGLEFLIYFQGNSAPDKSGLPSDRFSAERTGGSVSTLTIQRTQQEDSAVYLCASSQLAGVSEQYFGPGTRLTVT.

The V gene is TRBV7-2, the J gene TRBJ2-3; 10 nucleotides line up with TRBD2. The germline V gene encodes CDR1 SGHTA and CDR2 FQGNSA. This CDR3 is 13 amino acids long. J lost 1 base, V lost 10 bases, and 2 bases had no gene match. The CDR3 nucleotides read TGTGCCAAAAGCGGGGGGGGCACAGATACGCAGTATTTT. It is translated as CAKSGGGTDTQYF.

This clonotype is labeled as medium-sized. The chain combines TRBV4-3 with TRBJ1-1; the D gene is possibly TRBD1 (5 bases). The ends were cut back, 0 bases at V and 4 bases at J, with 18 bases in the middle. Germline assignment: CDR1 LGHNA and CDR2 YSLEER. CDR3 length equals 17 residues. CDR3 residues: CASSQDLGHLWGTEAFF. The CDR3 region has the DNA TGCGCCAGCAGCCAAGATCTAGGACACCTCTGGGGCACTGAAGCTTTCTTT.

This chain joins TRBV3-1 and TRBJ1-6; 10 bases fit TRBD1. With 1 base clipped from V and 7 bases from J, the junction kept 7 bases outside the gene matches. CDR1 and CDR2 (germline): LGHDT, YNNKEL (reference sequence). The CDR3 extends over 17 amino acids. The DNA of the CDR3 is TGTGCCAGCAGCCAAGGATCGACAGGGGGCGTGAATTCACCCCTCCACTTT. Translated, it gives CASSQGSTGGVNSPLHF.

In DNA, the CDR3 is TGTGCCACCCATAGCGGGGCCGGGGAGCTGTTTTTT. Amino acids: CATHSGAGELFF. The chain joins TRBV5-4 to TRBJ2-2; 8 bases line up with TRBD2. With V trimmed by 9 bases and J by 6 bases, 4 bases remained unmatched. CDR3 length: 12 residues. CDR1 is SGHNT, CDR2 YYREEE, per germline (reference sequence).

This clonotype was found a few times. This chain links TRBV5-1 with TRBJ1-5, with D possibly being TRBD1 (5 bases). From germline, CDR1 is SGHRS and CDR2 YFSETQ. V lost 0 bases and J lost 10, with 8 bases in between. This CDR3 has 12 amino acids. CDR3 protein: CASSLEGTPQHF. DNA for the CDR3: TGCGCCAGCAGCTTGGAGGGGACCCCCCAGCATTTT.

The CDR3, as DNA: TGTGCCAGTAGTCCGGGACAGGGGGTTTCTGGCTACACCTTC. It specifies CASSPGQGVSGYTF. The rearrangement uses TRBV19 and TRBJ1-2, with 11 bases identical to TRBD1. Germline CDR1 LNHDA, CDR2 SQIVND (reference sequence). The CDR3 totals 14 residues. V trimming: 5 bases; J trimming: 7 bases; junction bases outside the gene matches: 6.

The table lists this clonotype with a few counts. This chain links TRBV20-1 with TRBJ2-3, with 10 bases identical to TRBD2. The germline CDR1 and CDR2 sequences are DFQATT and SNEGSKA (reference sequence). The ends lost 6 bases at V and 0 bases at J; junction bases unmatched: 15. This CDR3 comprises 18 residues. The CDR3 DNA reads TGCAGTGCCCCCGGGGTAGCGGGGGGCCCCTCTAGCACAGATACGCAGTATTTT. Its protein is CSAPGVAGGPSSTDTQYF.

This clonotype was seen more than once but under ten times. The CDR3: CASSLGAGEGDTQYF. DNA of the CDR3: TGTGCCAGCAGCCTAGGGGCAGGGGAAGGGGATACGCAGTATTTT. The chain links TRBV4-2 to TRBJ2-3; a weak D match, TRBD1 (6 bases). This CDR3 comprises 15 residues. Germline CDR1 LGHNA, CDR2 YNFKEQ. V was trimmed by 4 bases and J by 6 bases, leaving 17 bases between them.

CDR3 region: CSARLPGASTDTQYF. For the CDR3, the DNA is TGCAGTGCCCGCCTTCCCGGAGCTAGCACAGATACGCAGTATTTT. The V and J genes are TRBV20-1 and TRBJ2-3; D gene unclear. Germline V gene lookup returns CDR1 DFQATT and CDR2 SNEGSKA (reference sequence). Trimming stripped 6 bases from V and 0 bases from J, with 16 bases between. This CDR3 is built from 15 residues.

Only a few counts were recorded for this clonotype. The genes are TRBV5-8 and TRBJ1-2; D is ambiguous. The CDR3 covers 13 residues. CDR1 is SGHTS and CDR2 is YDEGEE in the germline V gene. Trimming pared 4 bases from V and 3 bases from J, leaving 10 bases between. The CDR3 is CASSLKFDYGYTF. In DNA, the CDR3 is TGTGCCAGCAGCCTCAAATTTGACTATGGCTACACCTTC.

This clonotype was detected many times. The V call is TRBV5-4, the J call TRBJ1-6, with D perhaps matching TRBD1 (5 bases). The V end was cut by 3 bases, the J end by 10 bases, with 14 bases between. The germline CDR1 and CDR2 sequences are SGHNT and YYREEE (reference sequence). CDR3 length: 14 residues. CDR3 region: CASSSRGWGSPLHF. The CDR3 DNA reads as TGTGCCAGCAGCTCACGCGGATGGGGGTCACCCCTCCACTTT.

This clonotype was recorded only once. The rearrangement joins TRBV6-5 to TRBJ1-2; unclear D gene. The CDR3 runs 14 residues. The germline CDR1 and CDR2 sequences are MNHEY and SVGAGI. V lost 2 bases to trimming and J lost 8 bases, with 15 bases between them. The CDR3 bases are TGTGCCAGCAGTTACGCCCCCCAAACGCGGGGCTACACCTTC. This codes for CASSYAPQTRGYTF.

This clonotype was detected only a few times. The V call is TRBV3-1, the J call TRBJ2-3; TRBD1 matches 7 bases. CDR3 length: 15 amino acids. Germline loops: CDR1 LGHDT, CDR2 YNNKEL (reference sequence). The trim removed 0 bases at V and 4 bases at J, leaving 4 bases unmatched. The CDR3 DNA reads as TGTGCCAGCAGCCAAGATCGACAGGGCCCAGATACGCAGTATTTT. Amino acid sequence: CASSQDRQGPDTQYF.

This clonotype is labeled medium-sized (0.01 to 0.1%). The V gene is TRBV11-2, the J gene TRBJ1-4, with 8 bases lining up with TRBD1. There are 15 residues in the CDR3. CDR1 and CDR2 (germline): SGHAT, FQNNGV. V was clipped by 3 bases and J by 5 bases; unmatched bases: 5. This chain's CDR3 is CASSFGTGINEKLFF. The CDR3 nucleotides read TGTGCCAGCAGCTTTGGGACAGGCATCAATGAAAAACTGTTTTTT.

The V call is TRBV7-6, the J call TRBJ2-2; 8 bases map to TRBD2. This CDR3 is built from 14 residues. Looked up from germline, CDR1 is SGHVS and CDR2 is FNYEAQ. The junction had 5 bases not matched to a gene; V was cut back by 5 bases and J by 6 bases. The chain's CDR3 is CASSPFSGAGELFF. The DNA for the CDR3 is TGTGCCAGCAGCCCATTTAGCGGGGCCGGGGAGCTGTTTTTT. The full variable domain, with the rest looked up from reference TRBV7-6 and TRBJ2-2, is GAGVSQSPRYKVTKRGQDVALRCDPISGHVSLYWYRQALGQGPEFLTYFNYEAQQDKSGLPNDRFSAERPEGSISTLTIQRTEQRDSAMYRCASSPFSGAGELFFGEGSRLTVL.

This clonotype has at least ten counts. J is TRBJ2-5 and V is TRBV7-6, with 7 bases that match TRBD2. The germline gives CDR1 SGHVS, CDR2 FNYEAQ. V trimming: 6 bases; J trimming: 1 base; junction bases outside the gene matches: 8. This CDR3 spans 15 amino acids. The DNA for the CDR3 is TGTGCCAGCAGACGGCGACGGGGGGTCCAAGAGACCCAGTACTTC. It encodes CASRRRRGVQETQYF.

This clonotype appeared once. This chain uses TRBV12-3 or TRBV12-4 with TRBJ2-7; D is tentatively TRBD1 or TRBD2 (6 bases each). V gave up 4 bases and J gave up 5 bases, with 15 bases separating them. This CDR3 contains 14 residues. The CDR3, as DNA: TGTGCCAGCAGTTCGGTTAGGGGGAGGAACGAGCAGTACTTC. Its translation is CASSSVRGRNEQYF.

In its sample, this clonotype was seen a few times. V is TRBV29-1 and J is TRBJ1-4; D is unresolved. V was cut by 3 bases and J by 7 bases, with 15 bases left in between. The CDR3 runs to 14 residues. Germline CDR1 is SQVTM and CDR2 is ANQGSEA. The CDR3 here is CSVDNSGVGEKLFF. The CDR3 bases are TGCAGCGTTGATAATAGTGGGGTCGGTGAAAAACTGTTTTTT.

The CDR3 DNA reads as TGCGCACCCGACGGGGAGCAGTTCTTC. The encoded protein is CAPDGEQFF. The V call is TRBV4-3, the J call TRBJ2-1; the D is unclear. Germline V gene sequence: CDR1 LGHNA, CDR2 YSLEER. The CDR3 spans 9 residues.

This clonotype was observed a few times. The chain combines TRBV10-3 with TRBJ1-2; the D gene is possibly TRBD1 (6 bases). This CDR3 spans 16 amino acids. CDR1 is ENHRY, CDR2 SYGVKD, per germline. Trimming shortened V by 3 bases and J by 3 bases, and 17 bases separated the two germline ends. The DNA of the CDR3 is TGTGCCATCAGTGAAGCCAGGGGCCAGGGCGACTATGGCTACACCTTC. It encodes CAISEARGQGDYGYTF.